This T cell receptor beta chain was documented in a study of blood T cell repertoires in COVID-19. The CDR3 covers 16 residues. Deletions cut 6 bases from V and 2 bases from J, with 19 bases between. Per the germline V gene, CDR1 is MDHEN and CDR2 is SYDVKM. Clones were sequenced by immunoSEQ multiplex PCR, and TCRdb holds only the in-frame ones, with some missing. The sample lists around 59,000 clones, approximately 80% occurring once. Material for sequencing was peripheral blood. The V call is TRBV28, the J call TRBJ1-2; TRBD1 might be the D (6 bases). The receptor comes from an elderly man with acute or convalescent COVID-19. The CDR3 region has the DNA TGTGCCAGCAGCTCCTCTCCGGGACAACTGAACTATGGCTACACCTTC. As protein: CASSSSPGQLNYGYTF.